Below are 8 T cell receptor beta chains sequenced from a single sample in a study of high-grade serous ovarian cancer treatment subgroups. The tumor samples were collected prior to definitive surgery or chemotherapy. Clones were sequenced by immunoSEQ multiplex PCR, and TCRdb holds only the in-frame ones, with some missing. The table lists just over 35,000 clones, 70% to 80% of them singletons, with about 3% in the top ten. Sequencing was carried out using tumor tissue. These receptor sequences come from a human donor with high-grade serous ovarian cancer.

V and J are TRBV7-2 and TRBJ2-7; D gene unclear. V was cut by 1 base and J by 4 bases, with 11 bases left in between. Germline V gene data show CDR1 as SGHTA and CDR2 as FQGNSA. The length of the CDR3 is 14 residues. The CDR3 loop reads CASSLGISTYEQYF. Written as DNA, the CDR3 is TGTGCCAGCAGCTTAGGTATCTCTACTTACGAGCAGTACTTC.

This clone was detected only a few times. The chain uses TRBV19 and TRBJ1-1; 10 positions agree with TRBD1. Trimming cost V 6 bases and J 4 bases; bases outside gene matches: 2. The CDR3 is 13 residues long. CDR1 and CDR2 from the germline V gene are LNHDA and SQIVND (reference sequence). CDR3 bases: TGTGCCAGTAGGGGGACAGGGGTCACTGAAGCTTTCTTT. This codes for CASRGTGVTEAFF.

This clone was seen more than once but under ten times. V gene TRBV7-3 combines with J gene TRBJ1-1, with D maybe TRBD1 (6 bases). CDR1 and CDR2 from the germline V gene are SGHTA and FQGTGA. The CDR3 extends over 13 amino acids. V lost 5 bases and J lost 2, with 9 bases in between. CDR3 amino acids: CASSRGLNTEAFF. As DNA, the CDR3 is TGTGCCAGCAGCCGGGGGCTCAACACTGAAGCTTTCTTT.

The J gene is TRBJ2-7, the V gene TRBV2; D might be TRBD2 (5 bases). Germline assignment: CDR1 SNHLY and CDR2 FYNNEI. This CDR3 is built from 12 residues. Trimming took 6 bases from V and 12 from J, leaving 18 bases between them. CDR3 DNA: TGTGCCAGCAGGAATATGGCCTCCCGGGGGTACTTC. Its protein is CASRNMASRGYF.

A note on this clone: The sample contains more than one DNA sequence encoding this CDR3. The chain carries TRBV5-1 and TRBJ1-3; no clear D. The CDR3 is made up of 14 amino acids. V was cut by 0 bases and J by 0 bases, with 4 bases left in between. Germline V gene data show CDR1 as SGHRS and CDR2 as YFSETQ. CDR3 loop: CASSLGSSGNTIYF. CDR3 DNA: TGCGCCAGCAGCTTGGGGTCCTCTGGAAACACCATATATTTT.

The chain joins TRBV7-2 to TRBJ1-1, with D tentatively TRBD1 (5 bases). Trimming left V 4 bases short and J 1 base short, with 10 bases between. The CDR3 covers 14 residues. Germline values: CDR1 SGHTA, CDR2 FQGNSA. CDR3 DNA sequence: TGTGCCAGCAGCTCCGGGACCTGGAACACTGAAGCTTTCTTT. Protein: CASSSGTWNTEAFF. Drawing the rest from reference TRBV7-2 and TRBJ1-1, the complete variable domain is GAGVSQSPSNKVTEKGKDVELRCDPISGHTALYWYRQSLGQGLEFLIYFQGNSAPDKSGLPSDRFSAERTGGSVSTLTIQRTQQEDSAVYLCASSSGTWNTEAFFGQGTRLTVV.

The genes are TRBV25-1 and TRBJ2-3, with D unclear. Trimming shortened V by 7 bases and J by 2 bases, and 4 bases separated the two germline ends. The CDR3 contains 11 residues. Germline CDR1 MGHDK, CDR2 SYGVNS. CDR3 DNA sequence: TGTGCCAGCACCCTCACAGATACGCAGTATTTT. It yields the protein CASTLTDTQYF.

CDR3 DNA sequence: TGTGCCAGCGGGAGGGAATGGGAGCAGTTCTTC. It encodes CASGREWEQFF. This chain links TRBV7-6 with TRBJ2-1; 7 bases map to TRBD2. Germline V gives CDR1 SGHVS, CDR2 FNYEAQ. Trimming at V came to 8 bases and at J to 10 bases, leaving 5 bases not matched to a gene. The CDR3 is made up of 11 amino acids.